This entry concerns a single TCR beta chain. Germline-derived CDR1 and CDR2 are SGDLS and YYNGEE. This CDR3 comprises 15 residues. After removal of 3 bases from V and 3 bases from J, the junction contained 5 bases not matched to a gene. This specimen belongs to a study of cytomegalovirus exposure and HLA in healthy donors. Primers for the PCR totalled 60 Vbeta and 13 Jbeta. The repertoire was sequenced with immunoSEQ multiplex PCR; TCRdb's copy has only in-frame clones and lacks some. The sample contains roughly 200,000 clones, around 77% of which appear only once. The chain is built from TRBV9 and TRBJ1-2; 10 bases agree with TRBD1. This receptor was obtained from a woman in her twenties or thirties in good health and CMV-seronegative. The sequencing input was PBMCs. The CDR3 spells CASSERTGGDYGYTF. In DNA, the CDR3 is TGTGCCAGCAGCGAAAGGACAGGGGGGGACTATGGCTACACCTTC.